Listed below are T cell receptor beta chains from one sample, sequenced in a study of blood T cell repertoires in COVID-19. Clones were sequenced by immunoSEQ multiplex PCR, and TCRdb holds only the in-frame ones, with some missing. Here the sample spans around 250,000 clones, more than 65% being singletons. Sequenced input: peripheral blood. These receptors came from a man in his fifties or sixties with active or convalescent COVID-19. Both conserved end residues are part of each CDR3. Fields, in order: CDR3 protein, CDR3 DNA, J gene, D gene, V gene, clone size. D genes are given only for firm matches. Some rows mark clone size as missing; the rest say once, few, many or name a class of expanded clone.

CASSYGLAASYEQYF | TGTGCCAGCAGCTACGGACTAGCGGCCTCCTACGAGCAGTACTTC | TRBJ2-7 | TRBD2 | TRBV3-1/TRBV3-2 | NA
CASSQGGVEKLFF | TGTGCCAGCAGCCAAGGCGGGGTTGAAAAACTGTTTTTT | TRBJ1-4 | NA | TRBV3-1/TRBV3-2 | NA
CASRLGLLEQYF | TGTGCCAGCAGGCTGGGACTTCTCGAGCAGTACTTC | TRBJ2-7 | NA | TRBV12-3/TRBV12-4 | NA
CASSESSGLYEKLFF | TGCGCCAGCAGTGAGTCATCGGGACTGTATGAAAAACTGTTTTTT | TRBJ1-4 | NA | TRBV10-1 | NA
CASSLYNEKLFF | TGTGCCAGCAGTTTATATAATGAAAAACTGTTTTTT | TRBJ1-4 | NA | TRBV12-3/TRBV12-4 | NA
CASSWDTMNTEAFF | TGTGCCAGCAGCTGGGACACCATGAACACTGAAGCTTTCTTT | TRBJ1-1 | NA | TRBV6-6 | once
CSASPRDRTGYEQYF | TGCAGCGCTTCCCCCCGGGACAGGACTGGATACGAGCAGTACTTC | TRBJ2-7 | TRBD1 | TRBV29-1 | NA
CSVGDRGNQPQHF | TGCAGCGTTGGTGACAGGGGCAATCAGCCCCAGCATTTT | TRBJ1-5 | TRBD1 | TRBV29-1 | NA
CASSRQVRSPLHF | TGTGCCAGCAGCCGACAGGTACGATCACCCCTCCACTTT | TRBJ1-6 | NA | TRBV12-3/TRBV12-4 | NA
CASSQEGQLSYEQYF | TGTGCCAGCAGCCAAGAGGGACAGCTCTCCTACGAGCAGTACTTC | TRBJ2-7 | TRBD1 | TRBV3-1/TRBV3-2 | NA
CASSPQGTTEAFF | TGTGCCAGCTCACCCCAGGGAACCACTGAAGCTTTCTTT | TRBJ1-1 | NA | TRBV18 | NA
CASRLGTSESYGYTF | TGTGCAAGTCGCCTCGGGACAAGTGAGAGCTATGGCTACACCTTC | TRBJ1-2 | NA | TRBV12-2 | NA
CASSLSERGGQFF | TGTGCCAGCAGTTTATCGGAGCGGGGGGGGCAGTTCTTC | TRBJ2-1 | TRBD2 | TRBV27 | NA
CASSATGLAGHNEQFF | TGTGCCAGCAGCGCCACTGGACTAGCGGGGCACAATGAGCAGTTCTTC | TRBJ2-1 | TRBD2 | TRBV9 | once
CASSADRGHYEQYF | TGCGCCAGCAGCGCGGACAGGGGACACTACGAGCAGTACTTC | TRBJ2-7 | TRBD1 | TRBV5-1 | NA
CASSPGLAGGPTHEQFF | TGTGCCAGCAGTCCCGGACTAGCGGGGGGGCCAACTCATGAGCAGTTCTTC | TRBJ2-1 | TRBD2 | TRBV7-9 | NA
CASSLLQGPSEKLFF | TGCGCCAGCAGCTTGCTACAGGGGCCGAGTGAAAAACTGTTTTTT | TRBJ1-4 | TRBD1 | TRBV5-1 | NA
CASSLGTGVYEQYF | TGCGCCAGCAGCTTGGGGACAGGGGTTTACGAGCAGTACTTC | TRBJ2-7 | TRBD1 | TRBV5-1 | NA
CASRPAGQGAEQYF | TGCGCCAGCAGACCCGCTGGACAGGGGGCCGAGCAGTACTTC | TRBJ2-7 | TRBD1 | TRBV4-1 | NA
CASSSSRGGSYTQYF | TGTGCCAGCAGCTCCTCGCGGGGGGGCTCTTATACGCAGTATTTT | TRBJ2-3 | TRBD2 | TRBV7-8 | NA
CASSSLLDWGGAGELFF | TGTGCCAGCAGCTCCCTCCTGGACTGGGGGGGGGCCGGGGAGCTGTTTTTT | TRBJ2-2 | TRBD2 | TRBV7-2 | NA
CASSLDPGGGAPRTGELFF | TGTGCCAGCAGTTTAGATCCCGGCGGGGGGGCCCCGAGGACCGGGGAGCTGTTTTTT | TRBJ2-2 | TRBD2 | TRBV28 | NA
CASSLGPGLNGEQYF | TGTGCCAGCAGCTTGGGCCCGGGACTGAACGGCGAGCAGTACTTC | TRBJ2-7 | NA | TRBV5-4 | once
CAMGQAATGELFF | TGTGCCATGGGTCAGGCCGCCACCGGGGAGCTGTTTTTT | TRBJ2-2 | NA | TRBV10-3 | NA
CASSWEEAYEQYF | TGCGCCAGCAGCTGGGAGGAGGCCTACGAGCAGTACTTC | TRBJ2-7 | NA | TRBV5-1 | NA
CASTKTGPYGYTF | TGTGCCAGCACCAAGACAGGTCCCTATGGCTACACCTTC | TRBJ1-2 | NA | TRBV5-4 | NA
CASTTGGRGYTF | TGTGCCAGCACCACGGGGGGGCGCGGCTACACCTTC | TRBJ1-2 | NA | TRBV6-6 | NA
CATSDRTSGITDTQYF | TGTGCCACCAGTGATCGGACTAGCGGAATCACAGATACGCAGTATTTT | TRBJ2-3 | TRBD2 | TRBV24-1 | NA
CATGAGNQPQHF | TGTGCCACTGGAGCGGGTAATCAGCCCCAGCATTTT | TRBJ1-5 | NA | TRBV15 | NA
CASSLRQGMSGYTF | TGTGCCAGCAGCTTAAGACAGGGTATGAGTGGCTACACCTTC | TRBJ1-2 | TRBD1 | TRBV5-4 | few
CASSTQLAGASTGELFF | TGTGCCAGTAGTACCCAACTAGCGGGGGCGAGCACCGGGGAGCTGTTTTTT | TRBJ2-2 | TRBD2 | TRBV19 | NA
CASSLRLAGGVDEQFF | TGTGCCAGCAGCTTAAGACTAGCGGGGGGCGTGGATGAGCAGTTCTTC | TRBJ2-1 | TRBD2 | TRBV5-5 | NA
CASSLSPTSGGAEGTQYF | TGTGCCAGCAGCTTGAGTCCGACTAGCGGGGGGGCCGAGGGTACGCAGTATTTT | TRBJ2-3 | TRBD2 | TRBV5-4 | NA
CASSWTHIFSGANVLTF | TGTGCCAGCAGTTGGACACACATATTCTCTGGGGCCAACGTCCTGACTTTC | TRBJ2-6 | NA | TRBV5-5 | NA
CASSYRLAGGRVDTQYF | TGTGCCAGCAGCTACCGACTAGCGGGGGGGAGGGTAGATACGCAGTATTTT | TRBJ2-3 | TRBD2 | TRBV5-4 | NA
CASSWRGRSSYNEQFF | TGTGCCAGCAGTTGGAGGGGGCGTAGCTCCTACAATGAGCAGTTCTTC | TRBJ2-1 | NA | TRBV7-2 | NA
CASSPSGGWNYGYTF | TGTGCCAGCAGCCCCTCAGGGGGTTGGAACTATGGCTACACCTTC | TRBJ1-2 | TRBD1 | TRBV9 | NA
CASSLDNTDTQYF | TGTGCCAGCAGCCTGGACAACACAGATACGCAGTATTTT | TRBJ2-3 | NA | TRBV28 | NA
CASSVGLQETQYF | TGTGCCAGCAGCGTAGGACTGCAAGAGACCCAGTACTTC | TRBJ2-5 | NA | TRBV9 | NA
CASSPTSGGGANEQYF | TGTGCCAGCTCACCAACGTCTGGCGGGGGGGCCAACGAGCAGTACTTC | TRBJ2-7 | TRBD2 | TRBV18 | NA
CASSSEGTRNSPLHF | TGTGCCAGCAGCTCGGAGGGAACCCGTAATTCACCCCTCCACTTT | TRBJ1-6 | NA | TRBV7-3 | NA
CASSSTRGVNTEAFF | TGTGCCAGCAGCTCGACTAGAGGGGTGAACACTGAAGCTTTCTTT | TRBJ1-1 | NA | TRBV6-5 | NA